There are a few counts of the clone carrying this T cell receptor (beta chain). These data originate in a study of blood T cells in healthy people across ages. A second PCR, run for roughly 6 to 11 cycles, used a sample-barcoded 5' primer plus a J-beta primer mix. TCRdb re-called the 5' RACE reads through MiXCR, storing one row per CDR3 protein. The sample comprises more than 600,000 distinct CDR3 sequences, approximately 25% of which are singletons, and more than 8.5% rests with the top ten. Trimming cost V 6 bases and J 0 bases; bases outside gene matches: 19. Germline values: CDR1 MGHRA, CDR2 YSYEKL. This CDR3 has 21 amino acids. The same sample was also used in a study of T cells of mothers and their children. That report notes: There were over 9.5 million TCR beta CDR3 reads from each mother and about 3 million from each child.

The rearrangement uses TRBV4-1 and TRBJ2-1; TRBD2 matches 11 bases. The clonotype was recovered from a boy under 18 in good health. What was sequenced was blood. The CDR3 coding sequence is TGCGCCAGCAGTCCGGGGGGAGGGACTAGCGGCCGGAGGAGCTCCTACAATGAGCAGTTCTTC. Residues: CASSPGGGTSGRRSSYNEQFF.